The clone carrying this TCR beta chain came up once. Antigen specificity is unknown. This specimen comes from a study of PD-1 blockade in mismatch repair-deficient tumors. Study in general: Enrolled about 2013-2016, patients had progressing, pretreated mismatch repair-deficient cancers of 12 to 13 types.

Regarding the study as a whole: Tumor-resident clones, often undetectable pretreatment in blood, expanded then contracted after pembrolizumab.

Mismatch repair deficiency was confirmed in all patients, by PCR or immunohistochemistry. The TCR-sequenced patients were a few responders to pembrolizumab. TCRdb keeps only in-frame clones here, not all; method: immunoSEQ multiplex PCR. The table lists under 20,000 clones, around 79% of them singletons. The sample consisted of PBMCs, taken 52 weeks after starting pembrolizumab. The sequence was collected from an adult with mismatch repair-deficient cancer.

CDR3 sequence: CASSYSPGEGNSPLHF. As DNA, the CDR3 is TGTGCCAGCAGTTACTCACCAGGGGAGGGGAATTCACCCCTCCACTTT. The rearrangement links TRBV6-5 to TRBJ1-6; possibly TRBD1 for D (6 bases). V lost 0 bases and J 7 bases, leaving 13 bases between the germline ends. The CDR3 has 16 amino acids. CDR1 MNHEY and CDR2 SVGAGI come from the germline V gene.